This T cell receptor beta chain was documented in a study of control samples from healthy donors and cancer patients. The CDR3 has 14 amino acids. With 4 bases removed from V and 5 bases from J, the gap between germline ends came to 14 bases. Germline V gene lookup returns CDR1 SGHTA and CDR2 FQGTGA. Assay used: immunoSEQ multiplex PCR; TCRdb lists only in-frame clones, some missing. Of 200,000 or so clones in the sample, around 94% are singletons; the top ten hold approximately 1.6%. The chain joins TRBV7-3 to TRBJ1-2; D perhaps matches TRBD1 (5 bases). The receptor was derived from a middle-aged man in good health. Sequencing was done on a sample of blood. CDR3 coding DNA: TGTGCCAGCAGCTCGCCGGGGCACCTTTATGGCTACACCTTC. Protein: CASSSPGHLYGYTF.